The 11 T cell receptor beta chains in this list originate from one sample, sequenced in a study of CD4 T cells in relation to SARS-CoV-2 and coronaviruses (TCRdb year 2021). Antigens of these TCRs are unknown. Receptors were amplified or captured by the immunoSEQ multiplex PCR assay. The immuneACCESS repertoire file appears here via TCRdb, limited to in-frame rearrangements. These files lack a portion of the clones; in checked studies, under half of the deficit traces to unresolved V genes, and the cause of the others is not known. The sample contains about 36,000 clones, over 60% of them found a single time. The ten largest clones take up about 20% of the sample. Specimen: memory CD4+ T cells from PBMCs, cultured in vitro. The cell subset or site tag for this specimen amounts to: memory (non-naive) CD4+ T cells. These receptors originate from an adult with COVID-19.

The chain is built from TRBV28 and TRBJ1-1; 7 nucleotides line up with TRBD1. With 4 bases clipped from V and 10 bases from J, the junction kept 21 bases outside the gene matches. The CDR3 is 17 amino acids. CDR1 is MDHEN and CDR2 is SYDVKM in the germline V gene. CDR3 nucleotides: TGTGCCAGCAGTTCCCTACTGTATTGGGACAGCCAACGGGGAGCTTTCTTT. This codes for CASSSLLYWDSQRGAFF.

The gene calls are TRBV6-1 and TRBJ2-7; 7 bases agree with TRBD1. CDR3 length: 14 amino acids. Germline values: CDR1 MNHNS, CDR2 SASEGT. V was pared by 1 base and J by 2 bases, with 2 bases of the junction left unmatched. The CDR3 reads CASSEVQGAYEQYF. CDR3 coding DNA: TGTGCCAGCAGTGAAGTTCAGGGGGCCTACGAGCAGTACTTC.

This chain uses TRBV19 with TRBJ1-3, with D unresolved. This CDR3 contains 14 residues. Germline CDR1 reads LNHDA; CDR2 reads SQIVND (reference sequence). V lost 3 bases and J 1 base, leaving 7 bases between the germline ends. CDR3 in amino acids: CASSITGSGNTIYF. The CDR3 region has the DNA TGTGCCAGTAGTATCACGGGTTCTGGAAACACCATATATTTT.

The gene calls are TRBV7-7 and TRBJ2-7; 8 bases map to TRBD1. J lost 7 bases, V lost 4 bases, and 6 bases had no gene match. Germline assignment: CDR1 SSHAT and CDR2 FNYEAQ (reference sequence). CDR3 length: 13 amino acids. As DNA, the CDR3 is TGTGCCAGCAGCTCAACCACAGGGGGTGAGCAGTACTTC. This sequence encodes CASSSTTGGEQYF.

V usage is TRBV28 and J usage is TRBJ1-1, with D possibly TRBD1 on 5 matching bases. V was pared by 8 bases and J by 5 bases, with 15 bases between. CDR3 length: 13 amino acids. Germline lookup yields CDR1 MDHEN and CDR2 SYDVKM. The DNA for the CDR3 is TGTGCCAGCCACGTGATGCAGGGAACTGAAGCTTTCTTT. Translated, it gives CASHVMQGTEAFF.

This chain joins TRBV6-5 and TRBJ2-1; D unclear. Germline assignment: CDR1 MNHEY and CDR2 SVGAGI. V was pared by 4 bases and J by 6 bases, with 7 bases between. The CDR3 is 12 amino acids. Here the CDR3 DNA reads TGTGCCAGCAGTTCGGTCGGCAATGAGCAGTTCTTC. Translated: CASSSVGNEQFF.

The CDR3 loop reads CASSLEVAGVDEQFF. Written as DNA, the CDR3 is TGTGCCAGCAGCTTAGAAGTTGCGGGAGTGGATGAGCAGTTCTTC. This chain links TRBV7-2 with TRBJ2-1, with 7 bases matching TRBD2. V was clipped by 1 base and J by 8 bases; unmatched bases: 8. CDR3 length: 15 amino acids. CDR1 SGHTA and CDR2 FQGNSA come from the germline V gene.

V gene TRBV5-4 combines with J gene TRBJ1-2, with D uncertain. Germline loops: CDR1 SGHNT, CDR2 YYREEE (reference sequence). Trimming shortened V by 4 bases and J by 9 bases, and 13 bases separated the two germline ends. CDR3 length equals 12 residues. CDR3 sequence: CASSPNLLSYTF. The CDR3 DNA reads TGTGCCAGCAGCCCGAACCTACTAAGCTACACCTTC.

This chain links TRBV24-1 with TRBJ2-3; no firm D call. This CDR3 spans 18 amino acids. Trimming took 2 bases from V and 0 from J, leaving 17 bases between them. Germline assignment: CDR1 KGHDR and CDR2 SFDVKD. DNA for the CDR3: TGTGCCACCAGTGATTCAACGACACCCGACCATAGCACAGATACGCAGTATTTT. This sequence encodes CATSDSTTPDHSTDTQYF.

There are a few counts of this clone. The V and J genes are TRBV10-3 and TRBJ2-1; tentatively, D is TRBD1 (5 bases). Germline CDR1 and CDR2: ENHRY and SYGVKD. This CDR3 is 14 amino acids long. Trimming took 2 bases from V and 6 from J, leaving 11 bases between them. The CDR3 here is CAISEAKGPNEQFF. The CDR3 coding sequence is TGTGCCATCAGTGAGGCGAAGGGGCCCAATGAGCAGTTCTTC.

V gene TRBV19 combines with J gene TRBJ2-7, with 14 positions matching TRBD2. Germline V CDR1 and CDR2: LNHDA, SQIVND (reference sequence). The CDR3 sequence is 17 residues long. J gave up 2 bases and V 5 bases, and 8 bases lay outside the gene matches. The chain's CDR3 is CASSPGTSGSLTYEQYF. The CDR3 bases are TGTGCCAGTAGTCCGGGGACTAGCGGGAGTCTGACCTACGAGCAGTACTTC.